These 18 T cell receptor beta chains share one sample of origin, sequenced in a study of blood T cell repertoires in COVID-19. Profiling relied on immunoSEQ multiplex PCR, and the TCRdb table lists in-frame clones only, not all of them. The repertoire has about 95,000 clones, 81% of them found once; the top ten carry around 5.2%. The sequencing sample was made of peripheral blood. These receptors were collected from a man at least 80 years old with COVID-19, enrolled during active disease.

The J gene is TRBJ1-4, the V gene TRBV7-2, with a possible D match to TRBD1 (6 bases). Germline V gene sequence: CDR1 SGHTA, CDR2 FQGNSA. The V and J ends lost 3 bases and 6 bases respectively, with 11 bases between them. This CDR3 has 14 amino acids. CDR3 region: CASSLRGADEKLFF. The CDR3 DNA sequence: TGTGCCAGCAGCTTGCGGGGGGCTGATGAAAAACTGTTTTTT.

The chain couples TRBV28 to TRBJ2-3, with a possible D match to TRBD2 (6 bases). Germline V gene lookup returns CDR1 MDHEN and CDR2 SYDVKM. The CDR3 spans 13 residues. Trimming pared 6 bases from V and 6 bases from J, leaving 13 bases between. The CDR3 region has the DNA TGTGCCAGCAGAACAAGGGGACTTGATACGCAGTATTTT. Protein product: CASRTRGLDTQYF.

The chain combines TRBV7-2 with TRBJ2-5; D possibly corresponds to TRBD2 (5 bases). The CDR3 runs to 15 residues. Between the trimmed V and J ends, which lost 1 base and 2 bases, there was a span of 11 bases. CDR1 is SGHTA, CDR2 FQGNSA, per germline. CDR3: CASSLDAREQETQYF. CDR3 DNA sequence: TGTGCCAGCAGCTTAGACGCGAGGGAACAAGAGACCCAGTACTTC.

This chain links TRBV28 with TRBJ1-5, with 8 nucleotides matching TRBD1. Losses at the gene ends were 8 bases for V and 6 bases for J; bases not matched to a gene: 12. Germline-derived CDR1 and CDR2 are MDHEN and SYDVKM. This CDR3 spans 15 amino acids. The CDR3: CASVLGGTGGQPQHF. For the CDR3, the DNA is TGTGCCAGCGTTCTAGGGGGTACAGGGGGTCAGCCCCAGCATTTT.

The V call is TRBV20-1, the J call TRBJ2-1; 9 bases fit TRBD2. Germline V lookup: CDR1 DFQATT, CDR2 SNEGSKA (reference sequence). The CDR3 runs 15 residues. The junction had 6 bases not matched to a gene; V was cut back by 3 bases and J by 3 bases. The CDR3 protein is CSASPWRGGYNEQFF. CDR3 coding DNA: TGCAGTGCTAGTCCATGGCGGGGGGGCTACAATGAGCAGTTCTTC.

The rearrangement uses TRBV18 and TRBJ2-1, with 13 bases lining up with TRBD2. CDR1 is KGHSH and CDR2 is LQKENI in the germline V gene. The CDR3 loop spans 16 amino acids. Germline trimming cut 0 bases from V and 8 bases from J; bases unmatched to any gene: 4. The CDR3 nucleotides are TGTGCCAGCTCACCACCAGGACTAGCGGGAGTTTATGAGCAGTTCTTC. Encoded protein: CASSPPGLAGVYEQFF.

The chain has TRBV19 and TRBJ1-5; D gene uncertain. V lost 7 bases and J 4 bases, leaving 11 bases between the germline ends. The germline CDR1 and CDR2 sequences are LNHDA and SQIVND (reference sequence). This CDR3 has 13 amino acids. CDR3 bases: TGTGCCAGTACAGGAGGTTGGAATCAGCCCCAGCATTTT. As protein: CASTGGWNQPQHF.

The chain has TRBV14 and TRBJ1-6; possibly TRBD1 for D (5 bases). CDR3 length: 14 amino acids. The V gene's germline CDR1 is SGHDN and CDR2 FVKESK. The V end was cut by 4 bases, the J end by 12 bases, with 16 bases between. CDR3 in DNA: TGTGCCAGCAGCCCAGGGAGGGTAGGCGTACCCCTCCACTTT. It yields the protein CASSPGRVGVPLHF.

The chain is built from TRBV28 and TRBJ2-7; weak D call: TRBD1 (6 bases). The CDR3 totals 12 residues. V was shortened by 8 bases and J by 3 bases, with 11 bases between the two germline ends. Germline V lookup: CDR1 MDHEN, CDR2 SYDVKM. CDR3 sequence: CASDKQGYEQYF. CDR3 in DNA: TGTGCCAGCGATAAACAGGGCTACGAGCAGTACTTC.

J is TRBJ2-3 and V is TRBV30, with 7 bases matching TRBD2. The CDR3 has 16 amino acids. CDR1 is GTSNPN, CDR2 SVGIG, per germline (reference sequence). V trimming: 0 bases; J trimming: 7 bases; junction bases outside the gene matches: 13. Here the CDR3 reads CAWSVTAAGVRNTQYF. The CDR3 DNA reads TGTGCCTGGAGTGTAACCGCGGCGGGAGTGAGAAATACGCAGTATTTT.

The table lists this clone with a few counts. This chain uses TRBV27 with TRBJ1-2, with a weak D call TRBD1 (5 bases). V lost 5 bases to trimming and J lost 2 bases, with 9 bases between them. CDR1 and CDR2 from the germline V gene are MNHEY and SMNVEV (reference sequence). This CDR3 has 13 residues. The CDR3 loop is CASSPRTNYGYTF. CDR3 DNA sequence: TGTGCCAGCAGTCCGAGGACAAACTATGGCTACACCTTC.

The genes are TRBV3-1 (or the pseudogene TRBV3-2) and TRBJ1-3; TRBD1 agrees at 9 bases. The V and J ends lost 2 bases and 1 base, in that order; junction bases with no gene match: 6. Germline lookup yields CDR1 LGHDT and CDR2 YNNKEL (reference sequence). The CDR3 is made up of 17 amino acids. The CDR3 region has the DNA TGTGCCAGCAGCCAAAGGGGACAGGGAGGTTCTGGAAACACCATATATTTT. Translated: CASSQRGQGGSGNTIYF.

The chain is built from TRBV28 and TRBJ2-1; TRBD1 is a possible D gene (6 bases). Trimming stripped 3 bases from V and 6 bases from J, with 12 bases between. From germline, CDR1 is MDHEN and CDR2 SYDVKM. The CDR3 spans 14 residues. The CDR3, as DNA: TGTGCCAGCAGTTTCTCCCCGGACAGCAATGAGCAGTTCTTC. This sequence encodes CASSFSPDSNEQFF. The full variable domain, rest sourced from reference TRBV28 and TRBJ2-1, is DVKVTQSSRYLVKRTGEKVFLECVQDMDHENMFWYRQDPGLGLRLIYFSYDVKMKEKGDIPEGYSVSREKKERFSLILESASTNQTSMYLCASSFSPDSNEQFFGPGTRLTVL.

This clone was counted at least ten times. The rearrangement joins TRBV7-9 to TRBJ2-3, with 8 bases aligning to TRBD1. Germline assignment: CDR1 SEHNR and CDR2 FQNEAQ (reference sequence). V lost 0 bases and J lost 4; bases outside the gene matches: 0. There are 14 residues in the CDR3. CDR3 nucleotide sequence: TGTGCCAGCAGCTTAGCGACAGGGGCAGATACGCAGTATTTT. This translates into CASSLATGADTQYF.

J is TRBJ2-2 and V is TRBV21-1; the listed D gene, TRBD2, was not tested against the DNA. TRBV21-1 has pseudogene status. This CDR3 comprises 15 residues. The CDR3 is CASSNLTAFAGELFF. In DNA, the CDR3 is TGTGCCAGCAGCAACCTGACTGCATTCGCCGGGGAGCTGTTTTTT.

The CDR3 is CASSARDRGQPQHF. The CDR3 DNA reads TGTGCCAGCAGTGCCCGGGACAGGGGCCAGCCCCAGCATTTT. This sequence joins TRBV27 and TRBJ1-5; 10 nucleotides align to TRBD1. Germline CDR1 MNHEY, CDR2 SMNVEV (reference sequence). V was pared by 5 bases and J by 7 bases, with 5 bases of the junction left unmatched. There are 14 residues in the CDR3.

Written as DNA, the CDR3 is TGTGCCAGCAGCCGGACTAGCGGCACCACAGATACGCAGTATTTT. Protein sequence: CASSRTSGTTDTQYF. J is TRBJ2-3 and V is TRBV5-4; 10 nucleotides align to TRBD2. With V trimmed by 4 bases and J by 2 bases, 4 bases remained unmatched. The germline V gene encodes CDR1 SGHNT and CDR2 YYREEE (reference sequence). The CDR3 has 15 residues.

The chain couples TRBV5-1 to TRBJ2-3; 14 bases fit TRBD2. Germline V gene sequence: CDR1 SGHRS, CDR2 YFSETQ. The V gene end was trimmed by 0 bases and the J gene end by 4 bases; junction bases not matched to a gene: 4. The CDR3 consists of 17 residues. CDR3 DNA sequence: TGCGCCAGCAGCTTGGAGGGGACTAGCGGGAGTGCAGATACGCAGTATTTT. Its translation: CASSLEGTSGSADTQYF.